This TCR beta chain was sequenced for a study of identical twins. Germline values: CDR1 SGHNT, CDR2 YENEEA. Deletions cut 1 base from V and 4 bases from J, with 10 bases between. The CDR3 runs 14 residues. TCRdb re-called the 5' RACE reads with MiXCR, one entry per CDR3 protein. The sample has about 720,000 distinct CDR3 sequences; 15% to 20% are singletons. The same specimen was also included in a second study, on T cells expressing NK-cell markers. This second report adds: Among CD8+ T cells from over 5 donors, dominant NKG2C+ clonotypes accounted for about 1.0-7.0%.

The specimen sequenced was PBMCs. This TCR came from a woman between 18 and 29 years old in good health. The rearrangement joins TRBV11-3 to TRBJ1-1; no firm D call. In DNA form, the CDR3 reads TGTGCCAGCAGCTTAGTGGCGGCGGGCACTGAAGCTTTCTTT. Its protein is CASSLVAAGTEAFF.